Presented here are 14 T cell receptor beta chains from one specimen sequenced in a study of CD8+ T cells in alopecia areata listed by TCRdb under 2018. The protocol used for the library was the immunoSEQ multiplex PCR assay. For TCR sequencing, RNA was extracted from every sample and reverse transcribed into cDNA to serve as template. TCRdb provides this immuneACCESS table in a form limited to in-frame rearrangements. Some clones are lacking; in checked studies, under half of them reflect an unresolved V gene, and why the rest are absent is not known. The sample contains 50,000 to 70,000 clones, 44% of them found a single time. The biggest ten clones account for around 54% of the sample. The material sequenced was NKG2D-low CD8+ T cells sorted from blood. The cell subset or site label, read with the paper, signifies: sorted CD8+ NKG2D-low blood T cells. These TCRs come from a human donor with alopecia areata.

The V call is TRBV4-3, the J call TRBJ2-3; the match to TRBD2 covers 7 bases. With 8 bases clipped from V and 3 bases from J, the junction kept 5 bases outside the gene matches. The CDR3 is made up of 13 amino acids. Germline V gene data show CDR1 as LGHNA and CDR2 as YSLEER. In DNA, the CDR3 is TGCGCCAGCTCTAGCGGAACAACAGATACGCAGTATTTT. The encoded protein is CASSSGTTDTQYF.

The rearrangement links TRBV4-2 to TRBJ1-5; TRBD1 is a possible D gene (5 bases). The CDR3 spans 16 residues. Germline V gene sequence: CDR1 LGHNA, CDR2 YNFKEQ. V lost 0 bases, J lost 4 bases, and 13 bases lay in between. CDR3 protein: CASSQEKGAGNQPQHF. The CDR3 nucleotides read TGTGCCAGCAGCCAAGAAAAAGGGGCGGGTAATCAGCCCCAGCATTTT.

The rearrangement uses TRBV15 and TRBJ2-1, with D possibly being TRBD1 (6 bases). Germline CDR1 LNHNV, CDR2 YYDKDF (reference sequence). Trimming shortened V by 0 bases and J by 8 bases, and 11 bases separated the two germline ends. CDR3 size: 14 residues. The CDR3 is CATSRDVGAHEQFF. CDR3 DNA sequence: TGTGCCACCAGCAGAGATGTGGGGGCCCATGAGCAGTTCTTC.

This sequence joins TRBV5-6 and TRBJ2-1, with a weak D call TRBD2 (6 bases). Per germline, CDR1 SGHDT and CDR2 YYEEEE. The V gene lost 4 bases and the J gene lost 8 bases, with 19 bases spanning the gap. The CDR3 extends over 15 amino acids. Here the CDR3 reads CASSPTSQTAYEQFF. CDR3 nucleotide sequence: TGTGCCAGCAGCCCGACTAGTCAAACCGCATATGAGCAGTTCTTC.

V usage is TRBV7-2 and J usage is TRBJ2-3, with D uncertain. V was trimmed by 5 bases and J by 0 bases, leaving 3 bases between them. The V gene's germline CDR1 is SGHTA and CDR2 FQGNSA. The CDR3 runs 12 residues. The CDR3 spells CASSLSTDTQYF. CDR3 DNA: TGTGCCAGCAGCCTAAGCACAGATACGCAGTATTTT.

In its sample, this clone was seen a few times. The V call is TRBV5-1, the J call TRBJ2-1; D remains ambiguous. From germline, CDR1 is SGHRS and CDR2 YFSETQ. The CDR3 loop spans 12 amino acids. Trimming cost V 3 bases and J 5 bases, with 6 bases left between them. CDR3 in amino acids: CASSSSDNEQFF. CDR3 sequence (DNA): TGCGCCAGCAGCTCGAGTGACAATGAGCAGTTCTTC.

A few counts support this clone. V gene TRBV6-6 combines with J gene TRBJ2-2; the D is unclear. Germline assignment: CDR1 MNHNY and CDR2 SVGAGI (reference sequence). Deletions cut 0 bases from V and 10 bases from J, with 3 bases between. The CDR3 has 11 amino acids. CDR3: CASSYSEELFF. CDR3 coding DNA: TGTGCCAGCAGTTACTCCGAGGAGCTGTTTTTT.

This clone has a handful of counts. The V call is TRBV29-1, the J call TRBJ2-3; maybe TRBD1 (5 bases). The CDR3 covers 15 residues. The V gene's germline CDR1 is SQVTM and CDR2 ANQGSEA. V lost 3 bases, J lost 8 bases, and 21 bases lay in between. CDR3 in amino acids: CSVELRGRLSTTQYF. DNA for the CDR3: TGCAGCGTTGAGTTAAGGGGTAGACTTTCCACTACGCAGTATTTT.

This clone was recorded a few times. The rearrangement links TRBV29-1 to TRBJ2-2, with unresolved D. This CDR3 has 14 amino acids. Germline V gene sequence: CDR1 SQVTM, CDR2 ANQGSEA. V shed 0 bases and J shed 6 bases, with 11 bases lying between them. CDR3 coding DNA: TGCAGCGTTGAAGACCCCTCCTGGTCCGGGGAGCTGTTTTTT. It specifies CSVEDPSWSGELFF.

In DNA, the CDR3 is TGTGCCAGCAGTTTAGTTATGGCAGGGGGAATGAACACTGAAGCTTTCTTT. It translates to CASSLVMAGGMNTEAFF. The chain is built from TRBV27 and TRBJ1-1; 7 positions agree with TRBD1. Germline V gene data show CDR1 as MNHEY and CDR2 as SMNVEV (reference sequence). Losses at the gene ends were 2 bases for V and 0 bases for J; bases not matched to a gene: 9. The CDR3 sequence is 17 residues long.

The chain is built from TRBV27 and TRBJ2-1, with D uncertain. V lost 2 bases to trimming and J lost 1 base, with 15 bases between them. The CDR3 has 17 residues. Per germline, CDR1 MNHEY and CDR2 SMNVEV (reference sequence). The CDR3 region has the DNA TGTGCCAGCAGTTTAGGGCCTGGGAAGGCGTCCTACAATGAGCAGTTCTTC. Translating gives CASSLGPGKASYNEQFF.

This clone was seen a few times. The chain joins TRBV28 to TRBJ2-1, with 8 bases identical to TRBD2. This CDR3 contains 15 residues. Germline-derived CDR1 and CDR2 are MDHEN and SYDVKM. Trimming took 6 bases from V and 6 from J; bases not matched to a gene: 10. DNA of the CDR3: TGTGCCAGCAGATCGGCCCGGGAGGGCCTCAATGAGCAGTTCTTC. Amino acids: CASRSAREGLNEQFF.

The CDR3 DNA reads as TGTGCCAGCAGCGTCGGGGGTCGGGAGACCCAGTACTTC. The encoded protein is CASSVGGRETQYF. V and J are TRBV9 and TRBJ2-5; possibly TRBD2 for D (6 bases). The CDR3 contains 13 residues. Germline V gives CDR1 SGDLS, CDR2 YYNGEE. Trimming left V 2 bases short and J 5 bases short, with 10 bases between. Based on the CDR3 plus reference TRBV9 and TRBJ2-5, the full variable domain is DSGVTQTPKHLITATGQRVTLRCSPRSGDLSVYWYQQSLDQGLQFLIQYYNGEERAKGNILERFSAQQFPDLHSELNLSSLELGDSALYFCASSVGGRETQYFGPGTRLLVL.

This rearrangement joins TRBV27 to TRBJ2-7; D is unclear. V was clipped by 2 bases and J by 3 bases, with 8 bases between them. This CDR3 spans 13 amino acids. CDR1 is MNHEY and CDR2 is SMNVEV in the germline V gene (reference sequence). This chain's CDR3 is CASSLALSYEQYF. CDR3 nucleotides: TGTGCCAGCAGTTTAGCCTTGAGCTACGAGCAGTACTTC.